This T cell receptor (beta chain) was recovered during a study of cytomegalovirus exposure and HLA in healthy donors. Study-wide results and caveats: TCR beta chains numbering more than 150 were designated cytomegalovirus-associated. Several of the most significant clusters appeared, in a later analysis, to be linked to common viral pathogens. Later analysis demonstrated an association between a missense DCLRE1C variant and TCR beta V- and J-gene trimming. A likely sequencing artifact accounted for one observed cluster of highly shared sequence variants.

Points on this clone: What it binds is unknown.

The length of the CDR3 is 14 residues. The germline CDR1 and CDR2 sequences are MNHEY and SMNVEV (reference sequence). The V end was cut by 8 bases, the J end by 2 bases, with 13 bases between. PCR used 60 Vbeta primers and 13 Jbeta primers. Profiled with immunoSEQ multiplex PCR; TCRdb holds only in-frame clones, not every one. This sample has around 180,000 clones; over 75% occur once, and the top ten carry about 2.4%. Sequencing was performed on PBMCs. J is TRBJ1-5 and V is TRBV27; a weak D match, TRBD1 (5 bases). The clonotype was recovered from a man aged 55-75 years in good health and CMV-seronegative. The CDR3 is CASGSGFGNQPQHF. Here the CDR3 DNA reads TGTGCCAGCGGGTCAGGGTTCGGCAATCAGCCCCAGCATTTT.